A single count supports the clone carrying this T cell receptor beta chain. Its specificity is not known. The sample originates from a study of OX40 agonist ivuxolimab in advanced cancers. Trimming shortened V by 0 bases and J by 4 bases, and 10 bases separated the two germline ends. The CDR3 spans 14 residues. The germline gives CDR1 SGDLS, CDR2 YYNGEE. Some clones are missing from TCRdb's copy, which holds only in-frame ones; the method was immunoSEQ multiplex PCR. The sample gives some 72,000 clones, 85% to 95% of which show up once; roughly 2.8% is in the top ten. Study-level findings and limits: Researchers report that CD8+ T cells had, on average, more expanded clones than CD4+.

The sequencing here drew on CD4+ or CD8+ T cells sorted from blood, taken in a trial of the OX40 agonist ivuxolimab. This sequence joins TRBV9 and TRBJ1-1, with D unclear. This clonotype was sampled from an adult with an advanced solid tumor such as melanoma, head and neck, liver or kidney cancer. Here the CDR3 reads CASSVVSRVTEAFF. Written as DNA, the CDR3 is TGTGCCAGCAGCGTAGTGTCTAGGGTCACTGAAGCTTTCTTT.